The 11 T cell receptor beta chains in this list originate from one sample, sequenced in a study of T-cell memory formation after mild COVID-19. From the 5' RACE reads, TCRdb called clonotypes with MiXCR, one entry per CDR3 protein. Of roughly 350,000 distinct CDR3 sequences in the sample, roughly 15% were seen once. The sequencing input was PBMCs or a T cell subset sorted from them (not recorded which). Receptors originate from a man aged 18-30 years who had mild COVID-19 (a few samples of this study predate the infection). Cell type and time point are not known.

The rearrangement uses TRBV2 and TRBJ1-2; TRBD1 might be the D (5 bases). Germline V gene data show CDR1 as SNHLY and CDR2 as FYNNEI. With 3 bases removed from V and 4 bases from J, the gap between germline ends came to 18 bases. CDR3 length: 16 amino acids. The DNA of the CDR3 is TGTGCCAGCAGTGAGAGGGGTTCGGCCTTAAGCTATGGCTACACCTTC. Encoded protein: CASSERGSALSYGYTF.

This clonotype has only a few counts. The chain couples TRBV7-2 to TRBJ2-3; unclear D gene. V lost 4 bases and J lost 0, with 8 bases in between. The germline V gene encodes CDR1 SGHTA and CDR2 FQGNSA. The length of the CDR3 is 14 residues. CDR3 region: CASSWAGSTDTQYF. The CDR3 DNA follows: TGTGCCAGCAGCTGGGCAGGTAGCACAGATACGCAGTATTTT.

In this sample, this clonotype turned up many times. The chain recombines TRBV20-1 with TRBJ1-2, with TRBD1 as a possible D gene (6 bases). The CDR3 consists of 11 residues. The V gene's germline CDR1 is DFQATT and CDR2 SNEGSKA (reference sequence). The V end lost 7 bases, the J end lost 5 bases, and 11 bases lay between the germline ends. CDR3 protein: CSEGHLYGYTF. The CDR3 nucleotides are TGCAGTGAGGGACATCTTTATGGCTACACCTTC.

This clonotype has more than one count but fewer than ten. The CDR3 reads CASSPSTSGEQYV. In DNA, the CDR3 is TGTGCCAGCAGTCCTAGTACTAGCGGGGAGCAGTACGTC. The chain joins TRBV12-3 or TRBV12-4 to TRBJ2-7; 9 bases map to TRBD2. The CDR3 totals 13 residues. The V and J ends lost 5 bases and 7 bases, in that order; junction bases with no gene match: 6.

The gene calls are TRBV5-1 and TRBJ1-1, with 9 bases matching TRBD1. Trimming took 0 bases from V and 4 from J; bases not matched to a gene: 7. Germline CDR1 SGHRS, CDR2 YFSETQ. The CDR3 is made up of 16 amino acids. The CDR3 nucleotides are TGCGCCAGCAGCTTGGCGGACAGGGGATTCATCACTGAAGCTTTCTTT. This encodes CASSLADRGFITEAFF.

In this sample, this clonotype turned up a few times. V usage is TRBV6-5 and J usage is TRBJ2-5; D might be TRBD2 (6 bases). CDR1 is MNHEY and CDR2 is SVGAGI in the germline V gene. The CDR3 length is 15 residues. V dropped 7 bases and J dropped 0 bases, with 15 bases sitting between them. As DNA, the CDR3 is TGTGCCAGCACCCATGGGGGAGGTCACCAAGAGACCCAGTACTTC. This encodes CASTHGGGHQETQYF.

This clonotype was recorded many times. CDR3 bases: TGCGCCAGCAGCCCTTACGGAGGGACACGGTCCTACGAGCAGTACTTC. Encoded protein: CASSPYGGTRSYEQYF. The chain carries TRBV5-1 and TRBJ2-7; the D call may be TRBD1 or TRBD2 (6 bases each). Germline CDR1 reads SGHRS; CDR2 reads YFSETQ. The V end was cut by 4 bases, the J end by 1 base, with 18 bases between. This CDR3 is 16 amino acids long.

CDR3: CSARRGYSYEQYF. The CDR3 DNA follows: TGCAGTGCTAGGAGGGGATACTCCTACGAGCAGTACTTC. The chain carries TRBV20-1 and TRBJ2-7; D possibly matches TRBD1 or TRBD2 (5 bases each). With 3 bases removed from V and 0 bases from J, the gap between germline ends came to 9 bases. Germline CDR1 DFQATT, CDR2 SNEGSKA (reference sequence). The CDR3 spans 13 residues.

The chain has TRBV20-1 and TRBJ2-3; no clear D. V gave up 6 bases and J gave up 6 bases, with 10 bases separating them. This CDR3 spans 11 amino acids. Germline loops: CDR1 DFQATT, CDR2 SNEGSKA (reference sequence). For the CDR3, the DNA is TGCAGTGCCAGTAAGGGCGATACGCAGTATTTT. This sequence encodes CSASKGDTQYF.

This clonotype has a handful of counts. The rearrangement joins TRBV4-1 to TRBJ1-5; D call uncertain. CDR1 is MGHRA, CDR2 YSYEKL, per germline. Deletions cut 1 base from V and 6 bases from J, with 10 bases between. The CDR3 is 14 residues long. CDR3 sequence reads: CASSQVGLLQPQHF. CDR3 DNA sequence: TGCGCCAGCAGCCAAGTAGGGTTGCTTCAGCCCCAGCATTTT.

This clonotype was recorded a few times. The V gene is TRBV7-3, the J gene TRBJ2-3; 9 bases fit TRBD1. This CDR3 has 17 residues. Germline trimming cut 0 bases from V and 4 bases from J; bases unmatched to any gene: 8. The V gene's germline CDR1 is SGHTA and CDR2 FQGTGA. CDR3 sequence: CASSLTSGTGFSDTQYF. As DNA, the CDR3 is TGTGCCAGCAGCTTAACCTCCGGGACAGGGTTTTCAGATACGCAGTATTTT. The variable domain in full, completed from reference TRBV7-3 and TRBJ2-3, reads GAGVSQTPSNKVTEKGKYVELRCDPISGHTALYWYRQSLGQGPEFLIYFQGTGAADDSGLPNDRFFAVRPEGSVSTLKIQRTERGDSAVYLCASSLTSGTGFSDTQYFGPGTRLTVL.